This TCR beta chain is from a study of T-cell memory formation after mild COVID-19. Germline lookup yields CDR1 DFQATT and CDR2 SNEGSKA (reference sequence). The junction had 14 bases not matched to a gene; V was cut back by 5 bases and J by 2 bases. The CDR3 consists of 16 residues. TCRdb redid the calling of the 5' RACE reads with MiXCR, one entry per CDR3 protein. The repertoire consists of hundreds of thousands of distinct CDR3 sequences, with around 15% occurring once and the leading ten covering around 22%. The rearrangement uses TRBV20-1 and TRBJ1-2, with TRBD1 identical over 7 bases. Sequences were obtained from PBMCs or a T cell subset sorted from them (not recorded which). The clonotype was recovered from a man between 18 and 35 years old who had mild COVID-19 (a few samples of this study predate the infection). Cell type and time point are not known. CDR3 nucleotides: TGCAGTGCTCCCGAATCAAACAGGGGAGTCAACTATGGCTACACCTTC. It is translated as CSAPESNRGVNYGYTF.